Ten or more counts support the clone carrying this T cell receptor (beta chain). The entry originates in a study of Graves' ophthalmopathy and Graves' hyperthyroidism. The authors amplified TCR beta CDR3 regions from RNA transcripts. The first round was an RT-PCR with HTBI primers, and the second round was a multiplex PCR. TCRdb used MiXCR to reprocess the multiplex PCR reads, holding one entry per CDR3 protein. The sample holds roughly 480,000 distinct CDR3 sequences, roughly 14% seen once. The germline V gene encodes CDR1 MGHRA and CDR2 YSYEKL. V gave up 4 bases and J gave up 4 bases; unmatched junction bases: 6. The CDR3 length is 15 residues.

The rearrangement joins TRBV4-1 to TRBJ2-7, with 11 bases fitting TRBD1. Sequenced material: blood. This clonotype originated in a woman aged 30 to 39 with Graves' ophthalmopathy. For the CDR3, the DNA is TGCGCCAGCAGCCCGCAAGGACAGGGGGCATACGAGCAGTACTTC. It codes for CASSPQGQGAYEQYF.